This TCR beta chain was captured by sequencing in a study of blood T cell repertoires in COVID-19 (dated by TCRdb to about 2020). Some background on the complete study: Samples covering the acute and convalescent phases of COVID-19 were provided by collaborators in the United States, Italy and Spain. The prospective study material was composed of cDNA or gDNA derived from T cells, B-cell-depleted T cells, or PBMCs. Deeply sampled blood TCRbeta repertoires from subjects exposed to, actively infected with, or recovered from COVID-19 were included in the dataset. The repertoires were released in a freely available public database meant as a resource for research on the immune response to SARS-CoV-2. Samples came from the ongoing ImmuneRACE study (first 160 participants) plus 1,254 subjects from 6 global collaborators. Nearly every sample came with metadata listing a de-identified subject ID, COVID-19 status, age in years and sex. Where available, HLA class I and class II types were taken from metadata supplied by the sample provider and were not determined by assay-based typing. Here is what the overall study found, with its caveats: The quantity of clinical and demographic metadata differed by source and by participant and was supplied without curation.

Samples from volunteer blood donors who had recovered from COVID-19 were contributed by a second Seattle source. Collaborating institutions collected whole blood in K2EDTA tubes following their own protocols. For TCRbeta analysis, collaborators shipped samples as frozen whole blood, isolated PBMCs, or DNA extracted from either of those sample types. TCRbeta CDR3 regions were amplified from genomic DNA using the immunoSEQ Assay, a bias-controlled multiplex PCR. In the paper's pipeline: The number of nucleated cells in each sample was estimated by amplification of reference gene primers within the assay. Sequence reads were collapsed and filtered to measure the absolute abundance of every unique TCRbeta CDR3 rearrangement. Productive Simpson clonality was computed per sample as the square root of Simpson's diversity index over productive rearrangements. TCRdb stores this immuneACCESS table with in-frame sequences only. Part of the clones is absent; in the studies checked, under half of the shortfall reflects unresolved V genes, and no reason is known for the rest. The D gene and trimming were derived from the DNA, and the V and J assignments and clone size from that table. The sample table shows approximately 240,000 clones, and about 88% are seen once. The ten largest clonotypes hold 2.1% of the sample.

Between the V and J ends, shortened by 0 bases and 4 bases respectively, the junction contains 9 bases. For CDR1 and CDR2, the germline V gene (reference sequence) lists MNHEY and SMNVEV. The CDR3 sequence holds 14 residues, the cysteine and phenylalanine included. The retained sequence is limited to the CDR3, 42 bases, with the frame set at the first base. This clone was recorded only once. The antigen it recognizes is unknown. No quality values exist for individual bases; no much larger clone is one base distant. The receptor was derived from a woman between 40 and 55 years old who had recovered from COVID-19. The sequencing input was peripheral blood. The chain is encoded by TRBV27 joined to TRBJ1-1, with the D gene call left open. CDR3 sequence: CASSLSGPATEAFF. The DNA is TGTGCCAGCAGTTTATCGGGCCCCGCCACTGAAGCTTTCTTT.